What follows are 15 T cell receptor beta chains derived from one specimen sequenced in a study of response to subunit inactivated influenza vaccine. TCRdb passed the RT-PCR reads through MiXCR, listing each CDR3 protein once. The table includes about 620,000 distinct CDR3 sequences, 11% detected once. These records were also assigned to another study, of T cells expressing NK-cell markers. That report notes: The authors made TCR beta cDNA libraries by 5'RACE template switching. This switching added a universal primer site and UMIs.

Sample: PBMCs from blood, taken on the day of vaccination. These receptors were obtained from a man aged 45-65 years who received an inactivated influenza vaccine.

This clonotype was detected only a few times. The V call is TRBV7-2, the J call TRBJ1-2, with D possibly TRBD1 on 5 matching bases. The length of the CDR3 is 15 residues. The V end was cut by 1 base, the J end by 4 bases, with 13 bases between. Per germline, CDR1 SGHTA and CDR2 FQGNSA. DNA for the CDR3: TGTGCCAGCAGCTTAGTTCCCAGGGCGGGCTATGGCTACACCTTC. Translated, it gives CASSLVPRAGYGYTF. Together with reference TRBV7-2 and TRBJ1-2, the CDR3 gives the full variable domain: GAGVSQSPSNKVTEKGKDVELRCDPISGHTALYWYRQSLGQGLEFLIYFQGNSAPDKSGLPSDRFSAERTGGSVSTLTIQRTQQEDSAVYLCASSLVPRAGYGYTFGSGTRLTVV.

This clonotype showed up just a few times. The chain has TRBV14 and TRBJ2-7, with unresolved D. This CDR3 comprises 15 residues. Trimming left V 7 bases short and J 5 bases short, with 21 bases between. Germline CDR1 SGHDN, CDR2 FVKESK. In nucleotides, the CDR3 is TGTGCCAGCACTTTGCAGGTACGGGTATGTGACGAGCAGTACTTC. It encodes CASTLQVRVCDEQYF.

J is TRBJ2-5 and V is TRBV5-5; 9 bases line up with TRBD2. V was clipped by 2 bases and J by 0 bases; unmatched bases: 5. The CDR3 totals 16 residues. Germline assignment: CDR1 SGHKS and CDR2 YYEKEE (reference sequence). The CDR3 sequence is CASSFGGGAYQETQYF. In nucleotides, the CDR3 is TGTGCCAGCAGCTTTGGCGGGGGGGCCTACCAAGAGACCCAGTACTTC.

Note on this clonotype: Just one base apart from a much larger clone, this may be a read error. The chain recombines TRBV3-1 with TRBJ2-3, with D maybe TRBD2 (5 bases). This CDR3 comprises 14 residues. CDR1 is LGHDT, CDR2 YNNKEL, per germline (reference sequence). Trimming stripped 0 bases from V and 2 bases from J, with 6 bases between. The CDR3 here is CASSQEGVTDTQYF. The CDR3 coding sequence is TGTGCCAGCAGCCAAGAGGGAGTCACAGATACGCAGTATTTT.

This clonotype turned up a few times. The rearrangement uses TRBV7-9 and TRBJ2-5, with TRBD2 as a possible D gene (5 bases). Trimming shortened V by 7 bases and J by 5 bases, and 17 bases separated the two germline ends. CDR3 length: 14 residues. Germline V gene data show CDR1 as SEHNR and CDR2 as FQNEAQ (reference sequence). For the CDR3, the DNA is TGTGCCAGCATCGGAAGCGGTGGGATGGAGACCCAGTACTTC. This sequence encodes CASIGSGGMETQYF. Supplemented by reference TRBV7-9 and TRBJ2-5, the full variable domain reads DTGVSQNPRHKITKRGQNVTFRCDPISEHNRLYWYRQTLGQGPEFLTYFQNEAQLEKSRLLSDRFSAERPKGSFSTLEIQRTEQGDSAMYLCASIGSGGMETQYFGPGTRLLVL.

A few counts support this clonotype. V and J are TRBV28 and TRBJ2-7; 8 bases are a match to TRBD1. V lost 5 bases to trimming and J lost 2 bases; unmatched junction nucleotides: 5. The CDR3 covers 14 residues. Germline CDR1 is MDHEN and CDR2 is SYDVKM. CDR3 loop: CASSRTGSPYEQYF. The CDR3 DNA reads TGTGCCAGCAGTCGGACAGGGAGCCCCTACGAGCAGTACTTC.

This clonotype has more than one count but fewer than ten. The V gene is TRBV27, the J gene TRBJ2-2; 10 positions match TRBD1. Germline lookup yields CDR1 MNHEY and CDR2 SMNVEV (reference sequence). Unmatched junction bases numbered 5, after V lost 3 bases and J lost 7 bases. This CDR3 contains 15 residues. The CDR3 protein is CASSLGTGVNGELFF. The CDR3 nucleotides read TGTGCCAGCAGTTTGGGGACAGGGGTCAACGGGGAGCTGTTTTTT.

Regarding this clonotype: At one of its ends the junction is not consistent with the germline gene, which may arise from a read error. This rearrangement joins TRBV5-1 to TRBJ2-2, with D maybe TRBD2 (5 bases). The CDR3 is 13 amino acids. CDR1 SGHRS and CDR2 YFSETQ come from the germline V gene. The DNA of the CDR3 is TGCGCCAGCAGCTTGGTCGGCACCGGGGATCTGTTTTTT. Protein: CASSLVGTGDLFF.

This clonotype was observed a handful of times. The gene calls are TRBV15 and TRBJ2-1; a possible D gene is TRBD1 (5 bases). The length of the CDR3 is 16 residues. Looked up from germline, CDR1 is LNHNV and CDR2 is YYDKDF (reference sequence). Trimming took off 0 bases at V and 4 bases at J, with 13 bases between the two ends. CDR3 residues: CATSRDKGRDYNEQFF. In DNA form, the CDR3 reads TGTGCCACCAGCAGAGATAAGGGCAGGGATTACAATGAGCAGTTCTTC.

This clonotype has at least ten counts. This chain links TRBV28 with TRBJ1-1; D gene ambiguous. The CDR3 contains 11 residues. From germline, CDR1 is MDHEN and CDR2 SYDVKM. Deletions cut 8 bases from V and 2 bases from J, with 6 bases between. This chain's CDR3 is CASQRNTEAFF. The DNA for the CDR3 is TGTGCCAGCCAGAGAAACACTGAAGCTTTCTTT.

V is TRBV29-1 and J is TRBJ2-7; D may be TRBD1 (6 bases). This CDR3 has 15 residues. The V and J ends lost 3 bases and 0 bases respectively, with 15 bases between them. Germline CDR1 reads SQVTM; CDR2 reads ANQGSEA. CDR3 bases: TGCAGCGTTGATAGATTGACAGGCCTCTCCTACGAGCAGTACTTC. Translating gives CSVDRLTGLSYEQYF.

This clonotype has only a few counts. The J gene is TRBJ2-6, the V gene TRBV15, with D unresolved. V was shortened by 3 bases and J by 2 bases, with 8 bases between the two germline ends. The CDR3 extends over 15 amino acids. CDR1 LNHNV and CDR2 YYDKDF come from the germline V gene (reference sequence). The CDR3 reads CATSSPIPGANVLTF. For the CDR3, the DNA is TGTGCCACCAGCAGCCCCATCCCTGGGGCCAACGTCCTGACTTTC.

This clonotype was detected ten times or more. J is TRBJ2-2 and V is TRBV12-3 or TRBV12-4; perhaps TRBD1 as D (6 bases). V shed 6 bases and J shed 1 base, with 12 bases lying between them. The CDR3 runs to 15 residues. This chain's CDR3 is CASSLVQGNTGELFF. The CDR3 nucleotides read TGTGCCAGCAGCTTGGTACAGGGGAACACCGGGGAGCTGTTTTTT.

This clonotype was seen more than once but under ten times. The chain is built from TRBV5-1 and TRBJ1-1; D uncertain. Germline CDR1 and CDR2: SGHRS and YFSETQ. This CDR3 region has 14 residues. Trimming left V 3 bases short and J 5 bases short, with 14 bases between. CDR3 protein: CASSSSGIGTEAFF. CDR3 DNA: TGCGCCAGCAGCTCTTCAGGAATTGGAACTGAAGCTTTCTTT.

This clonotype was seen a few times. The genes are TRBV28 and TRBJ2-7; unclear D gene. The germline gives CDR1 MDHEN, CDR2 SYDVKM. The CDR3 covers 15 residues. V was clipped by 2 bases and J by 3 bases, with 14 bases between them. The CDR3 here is CASSLGWVWGYEQYF. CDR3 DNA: TGTGCCAGCAGTTTAGGGTGGGTGTGGGGCTACGAGCAGTACTTC.